Listed below are T cell receptor beta chains from one sample, sequenced in a study of vaccination effects on CD4 cells after COVID-19. These TCRs are of unknown antigen specificity. Data came from immunoSEQ multiplex PCR; TCRdb stores just in-frame clones and leaves some out. The sample consists of approximately 26,000 clones, less than 85% of them appearing once. The sequencing here drew on CD4+ T cells from PBMCs cultured with HCoV-NL63 spike peptides, taken after COVID-19 vaccination. The receptor set was obtained from a human donor who received a COVID-19 vaccine. CDR3s include the opening cysteine and the closing phenylalanine or tryptophan. Each record gives: clone size, J gene, D gene, V gene, CDR3 protein, CDR3 DNA. The D gene is left open where the match is weak. For some rows the clone size is stated as once, few or many, or as a class when expanded; others skip it.

clone_size: .
j_call: TRBJ2-7
d_call: TRBD1
v_call: TRBV7-9
cdr3_aa: CASSLSDRAGAYEQYF
cdr3_nt: TGTGCCAGCAGCTTATCTGACAGGGCCGGGGCCTACGAGCAGTACTTC

clone_size: .
j_call: TRBJ2-7
d_call: .
v_call: TRBV19
cdr3_aa: CASLTYEQYF
cdr3_nt: TGTGCCAGTCTGACCTACGAGCAGTACTTC

clone_size: .
j_call: TRBJ2-7
d_call: .
v_call: TRBV24-1
cdr3_aa: CATSDLSHDEQYF
cdr3_nt: TGTGCCACCAGTGATTTGAGCCACGACGAGCAGTACTTC

clone_size: .
j_call: TRBJ2-5
d_call: .
v_call: TRBV12-3/TRBV12-4
cdr3_aa: CASSLKRMETQYF
cdr3_nt: TGTGCCAGCAGTTTAAAGAGGATGGAGACCCAGTACTTC

clone_size: .
j_call: TRBJ1-2
d_call: .
v_call: TRBV27
cdr3_aa: CASSSESKANYGYTF
cdr3_nt: TGTGCCAGCAGTTCAGAGTCAAAAGCTAACTATGGCTACACCTTC

clone_size: .
j_call: TRBJ2-7
d_call: TRBD2
v_call: TRBV3-1/TRBV3-2
cdr3_aa: CASSQGLARAEQYF
cdr3_nt: TGTGCCAGCAGCCAGGGACTAGCGAGGGCCGAGCAGTACTTC

clone_size: .
j_call: TRBJ1-2
d_call: .
v_call: TRBV18
cdr3_aa: CASSAGGRYGYTF
cdr3_nt: TGTGCCAGCTCAGCCGGCGGGCGCTATGGCTACACCTTC

clone_size: few
j_call: TRBJ2-1
d_call: .
v_call: TRBV7-9
cdr3_aa: CASSQATGTHNEQFF
cdr3_nt: TGTGCCAGCAGCCAGGCTACCGGGACCCACAATGAGCAGTTCTTC

clone_size: .
j_call: TRBJ2-2
d_call: .
v_call: TRBV27
cdr3_aa: CASSYGYGGELFF
cdr3_nt: TGTGCCAGCAGTTATGGGTACGGTGGGGAGCTGTTTTTT

clone_size: .
j_call: TRBJ2-1
d_call: .
v_call: TRBV10-1
cdr3_aa: CASTSGAPYNEQFF
cdr3_nt: TGCGCCAGCACCTCGGGAGCCCCTTACAATGAGCAGTTCTTC

clone_size: .
j_call: TRBJ2-3
d_call: TRBD2
v_call: TRBV9
cdr3_aa: CASSVAMTSGSVDTQYF
cdr3_nt: TGTGCCAGCAGCGTAGCAATGACTAGCGGGAGCGTAGATACGCAGTATTTT

clone_size: few
j_call: TRBJ1-2
d_call: .
v_call: TRBV7-9
cdr3_aa: CASSPGVPRGGYTF
cdr3_nt: TGTGCCAGCAGCCCAGGGGTGCCCCGGGGTGGCTACACCTTC

clone_size: .
j_call: TRBJ2-2
d_call: .
v_call: TRBV20-1
cdr3_aa: CSASTGGHTGELFF
cdr3_nt: TGCAGTGCTAGTACCGGGGGCCACACCGGGGAGCTGTTTTTT

clone_size: .
j_call: TRBJ2-5
d_call: TRBD2
v_call: TRBV18
cdr3_aa: CASSPPGGTETQYF
cdr3_nt: TGTGCCAGCTCACCACCGGGGGGGACAGAGACCCAGTACTTC

clone_size: .
j_call: TRBJ1-2
d_call: .
v_call: TRBV9
cdr3_aa: CASSVDRNYGYTF
cdr3_nt: TGTGCCAGCAGCGTAGATCGAAACTATGGCTACACCTTC

clone_size: .
j_call: TRBJ1-1
d_call: TRBD1
v_call: TRBV2
cdr3_aa: CASSSDRAISEAFF
cdr3_nt: TGTGCCAGCAGTTCCGACAGGGCTATTAGTGAAGCTTTCTTT

clone_size: few
j_call: TRBJ2-7
d_call: .
v_call: TRBV5-4
cdr3_aa: CASSLVGVEGEQYF
cdr3_nt: TGTGCCAGCAGCTTGGTAGGGGTTGAAGGCGAGCAGTACTTC

clone_size: .
j_call: TRBJ2-1
d_call: TRBD2
v_call: TRBV4-2
cdr3_aa: CASSRGLAGGRSYNEQFF
cdr3_nt: TGTGCCAGCAGCCGGGGACTAGCGGGGGGGCGATCCTACAATGAGCAGTTCTTC

clone_size: .
j_call: TRBJ1-1
d_call: .
v_call: TRBV5-1
cdr3_aa: CASSPTPGQNTEAFF
cdr3_nt: TGCGCCAGCAGCCCGACCCCGGGACAGAACACTGAAGCTTTCTTT

clone_size: .
j_call: TRBJ2-5
d_call: TRBD1
v_call: TRBV6-5
cdr3_aa: CASFAGTVKETQYF
cdr3_nt: TGTGCCAGCTTCGCCGGGACAGTGAAAGAGACCCAGTACTTC

clone_size: .
j_call: TRBJ2-7
d_call: .
v_call: TRBV5-6
cdr3_aa: CASSRGTSYEQYF
cdr3_nt: TGTGCCAGCAGTCGAGGGACTTCCTACGAGCAGTACTTC

clone_size: once
j_call: TRBJ2-5
d_call: .
v_call: TRBV4-1
cdr3_aa: CASSRGPQETQYF
cdr3_nt: TGCGCCAGCAGCCGGGGGCCTCAAGAGACCCAGTACTTC

clone_size: .
j_call: TRBJ1-2
d_call: .
v_call: TRBV28
cdr3_aa: CASTISGRNYGYTF
cdr3_nt: TGTGCCAGCACCATATCAGGGAGGAACTATGGCTACACCTTC

clone_size: .
j_call: TRBJ2-1
d_call: TRBD2
v_call: TRBV6-5
cdr3_aa: CASRETSGYDNEQFF
cdr3_nt: TGTGCCAGCAGGGAGACTAGCGGGTACGACAATGAGCAGTTCTTC

clone_size: .
j_call: TRBJ2-3
d_call: TRBD2
v_call: TRBV7-2
cdr3_aa: CASSSQLAGGYTQYF
cdr3_nt: TGTGCCAGCAGCTCCCAGTTAGCGGGAGGCTATACGCAGTATTTT

clone_size: few
j_call: TRBJ2-5
d_call: TRBD1
v_call: TRBV27
cdr3_aa: CASSPGQGNAETQYF
cdr3_nt: TGTGCCAGCAGTCCCGGACAGGGGAATGCAGAGACCCAGTACTTC

clone_size: .
j_call: TRBJ1-4
d_call: .
v_call: TRBV6-5
cdr3_aa: CASSYGVATNEKLFF
cdr3_nt: TGTGCCAGCAGTTACGGGGTTGCAACTAATGAAAAACTGTTTTTT

clone_size: .
j_call: TRBJ1-5
d_call: .
v_call: TRBV10-3
cdr3_aa: CAISESTLLNQPQHF
cdr3_nt: TGTGCCATCAGTGAGTCGACTCTCCTTAATCAGCCCCAGCATTTT

clone_size: .
j_call: TRBJ1-6
d_call: .
v_call: TRBV6-4
cdr3_aa: CASRAPGSPLHF
cdr3_nt: TGTGCCAGCAGAGCCCCTGGCTCACCCCTCCACTTT

clone_size: .
j_call: TRBJ1-2
d_call: TRBD1
v_call: TRBV13
cdr3_aa: CASSLGPSGGDGYTF
cdr3_nt: TGTGCCAGCAGCTTAGGGCCGTCAGGGGGCGATGGCTACACCTTC

clone_size: .
j_call: TRBJ2-7
d_call: .
v_call: TRBV6-5
cdr3_aa: CASSPSKGNFYEQYF
cdr3_nt: TGTGCCAGCAGCCCCTCCAAGGGGAATTTCTACGAGCAGTACTTC

clone_size: once
j_call: TRBJ2-7
d_call: TRBD1
v_call: TRBV18
cdr3_aa: CASSKGDRGHEQYF
cdr3_nt: TGTGCCAGCTCAAAAGGGGACAGGGGGCACGAGCAGTACTTC

clone_size: few
j_call: TRBJ1-1
d_call: .
v_call: TRBV6-2/TRBV6-3
cdr3_aa: CASSYSGGAFF
cdr3_nt: TGTGCCAGCAGTTACTCGGGTGGTGCTTTCTTT

clone_size: .
j_call: TRBJ2-3
d_call: .
v_call: TRBV5-1
cdr3_aa: CASSLSDTITDTQYF
cdr3_nt: TGCGCCAGCAGCCTCTCGGACACTATCACAGATACGCAGTATTTT

clone_size: .
j_call: TRBJ2-3
d_call: TRBD1
v_call: TRBV6-4
cdr3_aa: CASSRTPGQGPDTQYF
cdr3_nt: TGTGCCAGCAGCCGAACACCCGGACAGGGACCAGATACGCAGTATTTT

clone_size: .
j_call: TRBJ1-6
d_call: TRBD1
v_call: TRBV5-4
cdr3_aa: CASSLWGQGMSSPLHF
cdr3_nt: TGTGCCAGCAGCTTGTGGGGACAGGGAATGAGTTCACCCCTCCACTTT

clone_size: .
j_call: TRBJ1-2
d_call: TRBD1
v_call: TRBV3-1/TRBV3-2
cdr3_aa: CASSQTGQGRAGYTF
cdr3_nt: TGTGCCAGCAGCCAAACAGGACAGGGGCGGGCTGGCTACACCTTC

clone_size: once
j_call: TRBJ2-1
d_call: .
v_call: TRBV3-1/TRBV3-2
cdr3_aa: CASSQVGDEQFF
cdr3_nt: TGTGCCAGCAGCCAAGTGGGGGATGAGCAGTTCTTC

clone_size: few
j_call: TRBJ1-1
d_call: .
v_call: TRBV6-5
cdr3_aa: CASRPSITGITEAFF
cdr3_nt: TGTGCCAGCAGACCGTCGATTACAGGGATCACTGAAGCTTTCTTT

clone_size: .
j_call: TRBJ2-3
d_call: TRBD2
v_call: TRBV6-5
cdr3_aa: CASRPGLASDTQYF
cdr3_nt: TGTGCCAGCAGGCCGGGACTAGCATCGGATACGCAGTATTTT

clone_size: .
j_call: TRBJ2-2
d_call: .
v_call: TRBV27
cdr3_aa: CASSFGLNTGELFF
cdr3_nt: TGTGCCAGCAGTTTCGGTCTCAACACCGGGGAGCTGTTTTTT

clone_size: .
j_call: TRBJ2-3
d_call: TRBD2
v_call: TRBV7-9
cdr3_aa: CASSSIAGPSTDTQYF
cdr3_nt: TGTGCCAGCAGCTCCATAGCGGGCCCTAGCACAGATACGCAGTATTTT

clone_size: .
j_call: TRBJ2-7
d_call: .
v_call: TRBV11-2
cdr3_aa: CASSFLYEQYF
cdr3_nt: TGTGCCAGCAGCTTCCTTTACGAGCAGTACTTC

clone_size: .
j_call: TRBJ2-1
d_call: .
v_call: TRBV7-6
cdr3_aa: CASSPYPGAYNYNEQFF
cdr3_nt: TGTGCCAGCAGCCCCTACCCCGGGGCGTACAATTACAATGAGCAGTTCTTC

clone_size: .
j_call: TRBJ2-7
d_call: .
v_call: TRBV5-1
cdr3_aa: CASSLGWTAYEQYF
cdr3_nt: TGCGCCAGCAGCCTCGGTTGGACAGCCTACGAGCAGTACTTC

clone_size: .
j_call: TRBJ2-3
d_call: .
v_call: TRBV7-9
cdr3_aa: CASSRLGDADTQYF
cdr3_nt: TGTGCCAGCAGCCGGTTAGGAGATGCAGATACGCAGTATTTT

clone_size: .
j_call: TRBJ2-7
d_call: TRBD1
v_call: TRBV6-5
cdr3_aa: CASSYWDRAYEQYF
cdr3_nt: TGTGCCAGCAGTTATTGGGACAGGGCCTACGAGCAGTACTTC

clone_size: once
j_call: TRBJ2-1
d_call: TRBD2
v_call: TRBV7-2
cdr3_aa: CASSLVAGGGNEQFF
cdr3_nt: TGTGCCAGCAGCTTAGTCGCGGGAGGTGGAAATGAGCAGTTCTTC

clone_size: .
j_call: TRBJ2-5
d_call: .
v_call: TRBV6-6
cdr3_aa: CASGDGKQETQYF
cdr3_nt: TGTGCCAGCGGCGACGGAAAACAAGAGACCCAGTACTTC

clone_size: .
j_call: TRBJ1-1
d_call: TRBD1
v_call: TRBV6-5
cdr3_aa: CASSYSSGGQGAQAFF
cdr3_nt: TGTGCCAGCAGTTACTCGAGCGGCGGACAGGGGGCGCAAGCTTTCTTT

clone_size: .
j_call: TRBJ2-1
d_call: .
v_call: TRBV3-1/TRBV3-2
cdr3_aa: CASSFASSYNEQFF
cdr3_nt: TGTGCCAGCAGCTTCGCCAGCTCCTACAATGAGCAGTTCTTC

clone_size: .
j_call: TRBJ2-1
d_call: TRBD1
v_call: TRBV25-1
cdr3_aa: CASSEWGTGSDNEQFF
cdr3_nt: TGTGCCAGCAGTGAATGGGGGACAGGGTCTGACAATGAGCAGTTCTTC

clone_size: .
j_call: TRBJ1-1
d_call: .
v_call: TRBV6-5
cdr3_aa: CASSSQGVNTEAFF
cdr3_nt: TGTGCCAGCAGCTCACAGGGAGTAAACACTGAAGCTTTCTTT

clone_size: .
j_call: TRBJ1-6
d_call: TRBD1
v_call: TRBV9
cdr3_aa: CASSVEGANSPLHF
cdr3_nt: TGTGCCAGCAGCGTAGAGGGGGCCAATTCACCCCTCCACTTT

clone_size: once
j_call: TRBJ2-3
d_call: TRBD2
v_call: TRBV15
cdr3_aa: CATGLAGGGWTDTQYF
cdr3_nt: TGTGCCACCGGACTAGCGGGAGGCGGTTGGACAGATACGCAGTATTTT

clone_size: few
j_call: TRBJ1-3
d_call: TRBD1
v_call: TRBV4-1
cdr3_aa: CASSQVDRRLSGNTIYF
cdr3_nt: TGCGCCAGCAGCCAAGTGGACAGGAGACTCTCTGGAAACACCATATATTTT

clone_size: .
j_call: TRBJ1-1
d_call: .
v_call: TRBV4-1
cdr3_aa: CASSQVGGGRNTEAFF
cdr3_nt: TGCGCCAGCAGCCAAGTGGGGGGTGGCCGGAACACTGAAGCTTTCTTT

clone_size: .
j_call: TRBJ1-2
d_call: .
v_call: TRBV29-1
cdr3_aa: CSVHRDLNYGYTF
cdr3_nt: TGCAGCGTTCACAGGGACCTTAACTATGGCTACACCTTC

clone_size: .
j_call: TRBJ2-5
d_call: .
v_call: TRBV10-2
cdr3_aa: CASSAWADDRETQYF
cdr3_nt: TGCGCCAGCAGTGCCTGGGCGGACGATAGAGAGACCCAGTACTTC

clone_size: once
j_call: TRBJ1-2
d_call: .
v_call: TRBV12-1
cdr3_aa: CASQGLDGYTF
cdr3_nt: TGTGCCAGTCAGGGTTTGGATGGCTACACCTTC